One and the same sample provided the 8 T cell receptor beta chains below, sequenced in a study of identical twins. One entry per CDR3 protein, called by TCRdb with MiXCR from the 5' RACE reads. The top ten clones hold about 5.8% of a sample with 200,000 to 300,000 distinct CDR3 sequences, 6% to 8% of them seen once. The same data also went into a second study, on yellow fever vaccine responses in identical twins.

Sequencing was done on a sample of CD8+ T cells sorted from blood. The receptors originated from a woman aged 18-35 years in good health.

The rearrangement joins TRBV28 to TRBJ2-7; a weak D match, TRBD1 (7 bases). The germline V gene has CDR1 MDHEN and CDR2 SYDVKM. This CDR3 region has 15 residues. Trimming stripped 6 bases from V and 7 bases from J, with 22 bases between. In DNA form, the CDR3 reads TGTGCCAGCAGCCTTAGTGGACAGGCACGGGGGGAGCAGTACTTC. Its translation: CASSLSGQARGEQYF. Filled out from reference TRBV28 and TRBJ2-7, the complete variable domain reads DVKVTQSSRYLVKRTGEKVFLECVQDMDHENMFWYRQDPGLGLRLIYFSYDVKMKEKGDIPEGYSVSREKKERFSLILESASTNQTSMYLCASSLSGQARGEQYFGPGTRLTVT.

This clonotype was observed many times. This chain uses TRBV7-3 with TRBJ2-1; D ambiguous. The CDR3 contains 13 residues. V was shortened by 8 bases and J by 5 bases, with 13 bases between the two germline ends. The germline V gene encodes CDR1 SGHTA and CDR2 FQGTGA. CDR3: CASSADRNNEQFF. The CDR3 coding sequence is TGTGCCAGCTCAGCAGATCGGAACAATGAGCAGTTCTTC.

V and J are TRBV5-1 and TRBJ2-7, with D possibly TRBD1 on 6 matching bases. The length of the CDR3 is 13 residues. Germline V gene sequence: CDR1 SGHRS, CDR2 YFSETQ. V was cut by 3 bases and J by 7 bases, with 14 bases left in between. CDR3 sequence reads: CASSYTGSYEQYF. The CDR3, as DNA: TGCGCCAGCAGCTACACAGGGTCTTATGAGCAGTACTTC.

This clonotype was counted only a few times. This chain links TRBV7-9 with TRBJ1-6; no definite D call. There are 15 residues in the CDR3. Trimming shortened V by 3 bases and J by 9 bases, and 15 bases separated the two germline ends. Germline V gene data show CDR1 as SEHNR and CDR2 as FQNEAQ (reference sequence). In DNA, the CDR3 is TGTGCCAGCAGCTTTGCCGAGTCTCTGATTTCACCCCTCCACTTT. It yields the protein CASSFAESLISPLHF.

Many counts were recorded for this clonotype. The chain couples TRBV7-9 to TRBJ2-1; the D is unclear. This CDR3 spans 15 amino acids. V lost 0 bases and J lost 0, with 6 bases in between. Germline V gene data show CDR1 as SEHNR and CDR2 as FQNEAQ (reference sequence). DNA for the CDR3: TGTGCCAGCAGCTTAGCATTCAGCTCCTACAATGAGCAGTTCTTC. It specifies CASSLAFSSYNEQFF. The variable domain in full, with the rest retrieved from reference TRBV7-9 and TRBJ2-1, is DTGVSQNPRHKITKRGQNVTFRCDPISEHNRLYWYRQTLGQGPEFLTYFQNEAQLEKSRLLSDRFSAERPKGSFSTLEIQRTEQGDSAMYLCASSLAFSSYNEQFFGPGTRLTVL.

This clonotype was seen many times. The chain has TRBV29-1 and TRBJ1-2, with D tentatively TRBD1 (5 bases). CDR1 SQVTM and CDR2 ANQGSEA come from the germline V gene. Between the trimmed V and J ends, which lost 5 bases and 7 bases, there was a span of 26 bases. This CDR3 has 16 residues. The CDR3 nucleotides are TGCAGCGTTCCCACTGGGCCCCAGGGTTTTTCGTCTGGCTACACCTTC. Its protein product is CSVPTGPQGFSSGYTF.

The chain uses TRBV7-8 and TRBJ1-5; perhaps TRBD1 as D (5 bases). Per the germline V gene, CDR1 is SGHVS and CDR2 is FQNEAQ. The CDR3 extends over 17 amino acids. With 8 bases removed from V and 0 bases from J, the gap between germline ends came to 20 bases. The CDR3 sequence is CASRSPKWGFSNQPQHF. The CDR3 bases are TGTGCCAGCCGCTCCCCAAAGTGGGGCTTTAGCAATCAGCCCCAGCATTTT.

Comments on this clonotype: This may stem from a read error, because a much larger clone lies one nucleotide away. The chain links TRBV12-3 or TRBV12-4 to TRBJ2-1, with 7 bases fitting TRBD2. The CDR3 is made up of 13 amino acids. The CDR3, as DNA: TGTGCCAGCAGTTTAGGGGGGGGTGGTGAGCATTTCTTC. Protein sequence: CASSLGGGGEHFF.